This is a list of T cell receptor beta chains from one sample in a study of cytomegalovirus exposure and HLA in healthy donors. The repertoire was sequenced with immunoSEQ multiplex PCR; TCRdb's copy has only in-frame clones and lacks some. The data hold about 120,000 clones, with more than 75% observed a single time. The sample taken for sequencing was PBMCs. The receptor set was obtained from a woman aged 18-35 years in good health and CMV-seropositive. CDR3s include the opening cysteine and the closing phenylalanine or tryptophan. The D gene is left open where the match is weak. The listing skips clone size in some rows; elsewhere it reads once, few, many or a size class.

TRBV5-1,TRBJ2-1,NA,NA,CASSLLYNEQFF,TGCGCCAGCAGCCTCCTCTACAATGAGCAGTTCTTC
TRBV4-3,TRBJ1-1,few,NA,CASSQEVTQMNTEAFF,TGCGCCAGCAGCCAAGAGGTGACACAGATGAACACTGAAGCTTTCTTT
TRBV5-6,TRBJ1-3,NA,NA,CASSLVGGRSGNTIYF,TGTGCCAGCAGCTTGGTAGGGGGTCGCTCTGGAAACACCATATATTTT
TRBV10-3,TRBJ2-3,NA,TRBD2,CAISRGGLDTQYF,TGTGCCATCTCTCGGGGGGGCTTGGATACGCAGTATTTT
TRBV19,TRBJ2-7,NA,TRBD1,CASTVGTGTIYEQYF,TGTGCCAGTACCGTCGGGACAGGGACTATCTACGAGCAGTACTTC
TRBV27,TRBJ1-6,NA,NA,CASSLIGLQGTYNSPLHF,TGTGCCAGCAGTTTGATTGGATTACAGGGAACCTATAATTCACCCCTCCACTTT
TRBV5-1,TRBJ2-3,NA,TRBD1,CASSLSGTGGTDTQYF,TGCGCCAGCAGCTTATCCGGGACAGGGGGAACAGATACGCAGTATTTT
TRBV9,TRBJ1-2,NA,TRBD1,CASSDGQGSYGYTF,TGTGCCAGCAGTGACGGACAGGGAAGCTATGGCTACACCTTC
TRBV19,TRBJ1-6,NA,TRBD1,CASSRDRSSYNSPLHF,TGTGCCAGTAGCAGGGACAGAAGCTCCTATAATTCACCCCTCCACTTT
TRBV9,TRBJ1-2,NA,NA,CASSGSRYGYTF,TGTGCCAGCAGCGGTAGCCGGTATGGCTACACCTTC
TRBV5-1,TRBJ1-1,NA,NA,CASSGAAVNTEAFF,TGCGCCAGCAGCGGGGCAGCCGTCAACACTGAAGCTTTCTTT
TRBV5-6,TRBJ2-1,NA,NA,CASSFYGGYNEQFF,TGTGCCAGCAGCTTCTACGGGGGCTACAATGAGCAGTTCTTC
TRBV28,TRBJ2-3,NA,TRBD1,CASGTPGQGTDTQYF,TGTGCCAGCGGTACCCCGGGACAGGGGACAGATACGCAGTATTTT
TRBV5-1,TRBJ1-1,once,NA,CASSLGGVARMNTEAFF,TGCGCCAGCAGCTTGGGGGGAGTCGCTAGGATGAACACTGAAGCTTTCTTT
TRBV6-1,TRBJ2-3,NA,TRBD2,CASSEVGGGGGDTQYF,TGTGCCAGCAGTGAAGTTGGCGGGGGAGGAGGAGATACGCAGTATTTT
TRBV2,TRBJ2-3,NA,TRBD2,CASSEAPWRLAGGYTDTQYF,TGTGCCAGCAGTGAAGCGCCTTGGAGACTAGCGGGGGGGTACACAGATACGCAGTATTTT
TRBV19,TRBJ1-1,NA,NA,CASSTGTDSANLNTEAFF,TGTGCCAGTAGTACTGGGACGGACAGCGCCAACCTGAACACTGAAGCTTTCTTT
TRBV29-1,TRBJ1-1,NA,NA,CSVESGFTEAFF,TGCAGCGTTGAATCGGGATTCACTGAAGCTTTCTTT
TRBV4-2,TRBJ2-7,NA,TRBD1,CASSTPPGTGGEQYF,TGTGCCAGCAGCACTCCCCCCGGGACAGGGGGCGAGCAGTACTTC
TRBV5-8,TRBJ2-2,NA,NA,CASSFVLSSLTGELFF,TGTGCCAGCAGCTTCGTACTCTCCTCTTTGACCGGGGAGCTGTTTTTT
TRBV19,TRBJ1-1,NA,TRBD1,CASLPRGQSMNTEAFF,TGTGCCAGCCTCCCCAGGGGACAGTCCATGAACACTGAAGCTTTCTTT
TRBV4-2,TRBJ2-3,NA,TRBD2,CASSQFNPGLDTDTQYF,TGTGCCAGCAGCCAATTCAACCCGGGACTAGATACAGATACGCAGTATTTT
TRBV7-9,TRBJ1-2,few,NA,CASRSDGYTF,TGTGCCAGCAGGAGTGATGGCTACACCTTC
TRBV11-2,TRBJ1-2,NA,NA,CASSFSETTNYGYTF,TGTGCCAGCAGCTTTAGCGAGACAACTAACTATGGCTACACCTTC
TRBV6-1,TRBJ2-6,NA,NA,CASSGGKDTLAGANVLTF,TGTGCCAGCAGTGGGGGTAAGGACACCTTAGCAGGGGCCAACGTCCTGACTTTC
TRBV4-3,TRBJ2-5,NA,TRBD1,CASSQRPRQGGETQYF,TGCGCCAGCAGCCAACGGCCGAGACAGGGTGGGGAGACCCAGTACTTC
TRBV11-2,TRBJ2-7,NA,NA,CASSLDRTSQYF,TGTGCCAGCAGCTTAGATCGTACAAGTCAGTACTTC
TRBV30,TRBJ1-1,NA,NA,CAWRGGTEAFF,TGTGCCTGGAGGGGGGGCACTGAAGCTTTCTTT
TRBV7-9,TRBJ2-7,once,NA,CASNGQGNYEQYF,TGTGCCAGCAATGGGCAGGGGAACTACGAGCAGTACTTC
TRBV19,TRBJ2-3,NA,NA,CASSPIGWAGDTQYF,TGTGCCAGTAGTCCCATAGGGTGGGCGGGAGATACGCAGTATTTT
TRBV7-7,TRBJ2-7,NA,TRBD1,CASRTGTGEQYF,TGTGCTAGCAGAACCGGGACAGGGGAGCAGTACTTC